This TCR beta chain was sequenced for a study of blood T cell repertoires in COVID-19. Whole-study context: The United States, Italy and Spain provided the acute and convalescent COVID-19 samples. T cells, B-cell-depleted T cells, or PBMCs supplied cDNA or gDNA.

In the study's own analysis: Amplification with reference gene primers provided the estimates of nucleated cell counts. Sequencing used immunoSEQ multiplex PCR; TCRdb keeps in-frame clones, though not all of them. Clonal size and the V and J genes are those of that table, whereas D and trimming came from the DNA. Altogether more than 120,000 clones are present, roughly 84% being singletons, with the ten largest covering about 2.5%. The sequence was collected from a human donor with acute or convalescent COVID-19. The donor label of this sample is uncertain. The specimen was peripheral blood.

The CDR3 DNA reads as TGTGCCAGCAGTTCAGGGGAACCCTACGAGCAGTACTTC. It is translated as CASSSGEPYEQYF. The rearrangement uses TRBV6-5 and TRBJ2-7; tentative D call: TRBD1 (6 bases). CDR1 and CDR2 (germline): MNHEY, SVGAGI. Trimming pared 4 bases from V and 2 bases from J, leaving 9 bases between. The CDR3 loop spans 13 amino acids.